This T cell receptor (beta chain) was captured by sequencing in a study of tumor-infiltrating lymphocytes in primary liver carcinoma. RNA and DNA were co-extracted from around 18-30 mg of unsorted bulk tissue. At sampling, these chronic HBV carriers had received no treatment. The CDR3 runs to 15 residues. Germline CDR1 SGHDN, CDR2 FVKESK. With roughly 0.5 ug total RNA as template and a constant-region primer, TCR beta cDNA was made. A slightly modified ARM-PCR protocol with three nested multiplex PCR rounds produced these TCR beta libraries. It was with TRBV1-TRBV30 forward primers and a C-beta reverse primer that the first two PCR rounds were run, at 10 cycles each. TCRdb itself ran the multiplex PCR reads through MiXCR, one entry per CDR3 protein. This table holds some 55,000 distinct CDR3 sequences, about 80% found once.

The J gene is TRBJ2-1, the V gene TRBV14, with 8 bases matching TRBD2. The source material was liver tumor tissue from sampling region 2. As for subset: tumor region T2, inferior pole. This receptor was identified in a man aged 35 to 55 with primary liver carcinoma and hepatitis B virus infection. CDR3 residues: CVCSAAAGAYNEQFF. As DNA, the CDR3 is TGTGTCTGCAGTGCCGCAGCGGGAGCCTACAATGAGCAGTTCTTC.